This T cell receptor (beta chain) was retrieved from a study of sequential checkpoint blockade in melanoma. Looking at the study overall: Arm A got nivolumab then ipilimumab; arm B the reverse, 1:1.

The assay was immunoSEQ multiplex PCR, and TCRdb's table has in-frame clones only and misses some. This table holds around 40,000 clones, just over 85% found once. This CDR3 region has 13 residues. CDR1 is SEHNR and CDR2 is FQNEAQ in the germline V gene (reference sequence). The ends were cut back, 8 bases at V and 3 bases at J, with 11 bases in the middle. Treatment specified: randomized to nivolumab then ipilimumab (arm A) or the reverse (arm B). Patients had received no earlier DNA-damaging chemotherapy. PBMC sorting kept live CD3+CD8+ cells without CD19 or CD56. This chain links TRBV7-9 with TRBJ1-5; D uncertain. The origin of this receptor is a human donor with melanoma. The specimen comprised CD8+ T cells sorted from blood (inferred from file names), sampled from a patient given nivolumab and ipilimumab in sequence. In DNA form, the CDR3 reads TGTGCCAGCGCTAGTCAGAACAATCAGCCCCAGCATTTT. Translating it yields CASASQNNQPQHF.